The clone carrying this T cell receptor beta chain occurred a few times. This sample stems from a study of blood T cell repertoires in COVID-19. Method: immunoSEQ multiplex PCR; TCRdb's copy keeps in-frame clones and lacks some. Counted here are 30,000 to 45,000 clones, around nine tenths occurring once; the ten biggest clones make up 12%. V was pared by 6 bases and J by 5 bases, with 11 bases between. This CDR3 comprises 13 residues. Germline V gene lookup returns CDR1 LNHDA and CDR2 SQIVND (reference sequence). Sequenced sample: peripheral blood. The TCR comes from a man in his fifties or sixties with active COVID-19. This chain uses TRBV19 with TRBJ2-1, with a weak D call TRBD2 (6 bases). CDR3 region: CASRELANNEQFF. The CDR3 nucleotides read TGTGCCAGTAGGGAACTAGCTAACAATGAGCAGTTCTTC.